Listed below are T cell receptor beta chains from one sample, sequenced in a study of cytomegalovirus exposure and HLA in healthy donors. TCRdb's copy holds only in-frame clones and misses some; the assay was immunoSEQ multiplex PCR. Among roughly 93,000 clones, roughly 70% were seen once, and the ten largest hold approximately 1.8%. Sequenced sample: PBMCs. The receptor source for this set is a male donor in good health and CMV-seronegative. The CDR3 runs from the conserved cysteine through the conserved F or W.

J: TRBJ2-1
length: 18
V: TRBV5-1
CDR3: CASSLPTSGSRRFHEQFF

J: TRBJ2-7
length: 16
V: TRBV10-3
CDR3: CAISGRQGIIPYEQYF

J: TRBJ1-4
length: 14
V: TRBV4-1
CDR3: CASSPDRVSEKLFF

J: TRBJ2-7
length: 14
V: TRBV29-1
CDR3: CSVAGLADSYEQYF

J: TRBJ1-5
length: 13
V: TRBV27
CDR3: CASSNANYQPQHF

J: TRBJ2-5
length: 15
V: TRBV6-5
CDR3: CASSYVTAYQETQYF

J: TRBJ2-7
length: 13
V: TRBV5-6
CDR3: CASSSQRPGEQYF

J: TRBJ2-1
length: 13
V: TRBV27
CDR3: CASSLSTYNEQFF

J: TRBJ1-1
length: 14
V: TRBV4-1
CDR3: CASSQVEGALQAFF

J: TRBJ2-1
length: 17
V: TRBV5-6
CDR3: CASSSGSGHVSYNEQFF

J: TRBJ2-5
length: 14
V: TRBV6-1
CDR3: CASSESGRQETQYF

J: TRBJ2-1
length: 14
V: TRBV5-1
CDR3: CASSEPGTSLEQFF

J: TRBJ1-1
length: 11
V: TRBV28
CDR3: CASTGVTEAFF

J: TRBJ2-7
length: 13
V: TRBV21-1
CDR3: CASSKGQYYEQYF

J: TRBJ2-4
length: 13
V: TRBV6-1
CDR3: CASGQGAKNIQYF

J: TRBJ2-5
length: 17
V: TRBV5-1
CDR3: CASSLYEIGALMETQYF

J: TRBJ2-7
length: 14
V: TRBV6-1
CDR3: CASSESGGIYEQYF

J: TRBJ2-2
length: 15
V: TRBV2
CDR3: CASTPGTDLTGELFF

J: TRBJ2-5
length: 14
V: TRBV6-6
CDR3: CASSYKQVQETQYF

J: TRBJ2-7
length: 17
V: TRBV4-3
CDR3: CASSPGLAGGEYDEQYF

J: TRBJ1-2
length: 17
V: TRBV15
CDR3: CATSRGEGARNNYGYTF

J: TRBJ2-3
length: 14
V: TRBV7-9
CDR3: CASSLGGSPDTQYF

J: TRBJ1-2
length: 16
V: TRBV28
CDR3: CASSFQPGQGYMGYTF

J: TRBJ2-5
length: 15
V: TRBV9
CDR3: CASSVVAGGPETQYF

J: TRBJ1-5
length: 14
V: TRBV6-5
CDR3: CASSYRGSNQPQHF

J: TRBJ2-5
length: 15
V: TRBV27
CDR3: CASSAGTSGQETQYF

J: TRBJ1-5
length: 15
V: TRBV7-9
CDR3: CASSLGLGSNQPQHF

J: TRBJ2-3
length: 12
V: TRBV28
CDR3: CASSFRRDTQYF

J: TRBJ1-1
length: 17
V: TRBV5-4
CDR3: CASSLVGGLRGGTEAFF

J: TRBJ1-5
length: 12
V: TRBV6-1
CDR3: CASGQFYQPQHF

J: TRBJ1-2
length: 10
V: TRBV20-1
CDR3: CSAQYYGYTF

J: TRBJ1-5
length: 16
V: TRBV6-1
CDR3: CASSDRGRGSNQPQHF

J: TRBJ1-2
length: 17
V: TRBV14
CDR3: CASSQDFSGGGNYGYTF

J: TRBJ1-5
length: 13
V: TRBV5-1
CDR3: CASGSDWDQPQHF

J: TRBJ2-1
length: 15
V: TRBV11-3
CDR3: CASSQGLGSYNEQFF

J: TRBJ2-1
length: 16
V: TRBV4-3
CDR3: CASSQDLLANYNEQFF

J: TRBJ2-3
length: 14
V: TRBV2
CDR3: CASSRLAARDTQYF

J: TRBJ2-1
length: 17
V: TRBV2
CDR3: CASSYSGLAGVYNEQFF

J: TRBJ2-7
length: 15
V: TRBV4-1
CDR3: CASSQDLYLLADRYF

J: TRBJ2-1
length: 20
V: TRBV13
CDR3: CASSSKEKIRLGGSYNEQFF

J: TRBJ1-3
length: 14
V: TRBV28
CDR3: CASHRTGPGNTIYF